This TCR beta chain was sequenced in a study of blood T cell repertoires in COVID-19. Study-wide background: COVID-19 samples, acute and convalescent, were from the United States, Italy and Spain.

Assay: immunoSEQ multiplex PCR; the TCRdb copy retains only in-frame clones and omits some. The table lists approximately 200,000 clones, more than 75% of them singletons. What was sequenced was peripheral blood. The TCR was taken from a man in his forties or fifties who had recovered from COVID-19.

The DNA of the CDR3 is TGTGCCAGCAGCCGGGACTACCTATACGAGCAGTACTTC. As protein: CASSRDYLYEQYF. The chain has TRBV7-2 and TRBJ2-7; 7 nucleotides match TRBD2. The CDR3 loop spans 13 amino acids. Losses at the gene ends were 5 bases for V and 4 bases for J; bases not matched to a gene: 5. Per germline, CDR1 SGHTA and CDR2 FQGNSA.